Listed here are 29 T cell receptor beta chains from one sample, sequenced in a study of CD8 T cells in ankylosing spondylitis (dated by TCRdb to the late 2010s). Library generation was performed with 5' RACE. Sequenced using an Illumina HiSeq 2500. Using fastp trimming at Q25 and MiXCR clonotype assembly, TCRdb reanalyzed the public sequencing data and kept in-frame beta chains. Merged by CDR3 protein, the rows form single entries marked with the most common genes and DNA. Counted in this sample were about 350,000 distinct CDR3 sequences; 20% of them appeared once. Under 15% of the sample belongs to the ten largest clones. The sample consisted of blood, either unsorted or a sorted T cell fraction (not recorded which). These receptors were obtained from a male donor with ankylosing spondylitis or in good health (not recorded which).

A note on this clonotype: Mismatch with germline at one junction end may stem from a read error. The chain has TRBV29-1 and TRBJ2-2; 9 nucleotides line up with TRBD2. CDR3 length equals 15 residues. The germline V gene has CDR1 SQVTM and CDR2 ANQGSEA. The CDR3 is CSVTWASGNAGELFF. CDR3 in DNA: TGCAGCGTTACATGGGCTAGCGGGAACGCCGGGGAGCTGTTTTTT.

The chain employs TRBV12-3 or TRBV12-4 and TRBJ2-1; 7 nucleotides match TRBD1. This CDR3 spans 14 amino acids. Trimming at V came to 6 bases and at J to 5 bases, leaving 7 bases not matched to a gene. CDR3 amino acids: CASSPGTADNEQFF. The CDR3 DNA reads as TGTGCCAGCAGCCCCGGGACAGCCGACAATGAGCAGTTCTTC.

The chain uses TRBV12-3 or TRBV12-4 and TRBJ2-5, with 7 bases matching TRBD2. Unmatched junction bases numbered 7, after V lost 3 bases and J lost 0 bases. The CDR3 runs 16 residues. The CDR3 loop reads CASSFGIAGNQETQYF. CDR3 in DNA: TGTGCCAGCAGTTTCGGGATAGCGGGTAACCAAGAGACCCAGTACTTC.

In this sample, this clonotype turned up a few times. The chain couples TRBV2 to TRBJ2-5; 9 positions match TRBD1. CDR1 is SNHLY and CDR2 is FYNNEI in the germline V gene. The CDR3 is 15 residues long. Trimming at V came to 6 bases and at J to 5 bases, leaving 10 bases not matched to a gene. This CDR3 reads CASRTRQGVRETQYF. In nucleotides, the CDR3 is TGTGCCAGCAGGACTAGACAGGGGGTTCGGGAGACCCAGTACTTC.

V is TRBV10-3 and J is TRBJ1-6; D is unresolved. Germline CDR1 reads ENHRY; CDR2 reads SYGVKD. With 0 bases removed from V and 10 bases from J, the gap between germline ends came to 13 bases. The CDR3 consists of 15 residues. CDR3 DNA sequence: TGTGCCATCAGTGAGTCGTTGTTGGGGAACTCACCCCTCCACTTT. Its translation: CAISESLLGNSPLHF.

This clonotype was detected once. The gene calls are TRBV11-1 and TRBJ2-1; 11 positions agree with TRBD2. This CDR3 is built from 18 residues. Per germline, CDR1 SGHAT and CDR2 FQDESV (reference sequence). Trimming cost V 5 bases and J 0 bases; bases outside gene matches: 9. The CDR3 sequence: CASSPRLAGPSSYNEQFF. As DNA, the CDR3 is TGTGCCAGCAGCCCGAGACTAGCGGGGCCCAGCTCCTACAATGAGCAGTTCTTC.

This clonotype was recorded a few times. The chain is built from TRBV6-6 and TRBJ2-5; no reliable D call. V was pared by 0 bases and J by 10 bases, with 9 bases between. CDR3 size: 12 residues. Germline V lookup: CDR1 MNHNY, CDR2 SVGAGI (reference sequence). The chain's CDR3 is CASSYSNPIQYF. The CDR3 region has the DNA TGTGCCAGCAGTTACTCGAACCCAATCCAGTACTTC.

This clonotype was observed a few times. The chain couples TRBV3-1 to TRBJ1-1, with TRBD1 identical over 9 bases. The CDR3 totals 14 residues. The germline V gene has CDR1 LGHDT and CDR2 YNNKEL (reference sequence). V gave up 4 bases and J gave up 5 bases; unmatched junction bases: 5. CDR3 nucleotides: TGTGCCAGCAGCCGTTCCGGGACAGGGACTGAAGCTTTCTTT. Protein sequence: CASSRSGTGTEAFF. Full variable domain (rest looked up from reference TRBV3-1 and TRBJ1-1): DTAVSQTPKYLVTQMGNDKSIKCEQNLGHDTMYWYKQDSKKFLKIMFSYNNKELIINETVPNRFSPKSPDKAHLNLHINSLELGDSAVYFCASSRSGTGTEAFFGQGTRLTVV.

This clonotype turned up a few times. The rearrangement links TRBV7-9 to TRBJ2-1; D is unclear. This CDR3 comprises 15 residues. Germline V gene sequence: CDR1 SEHNR, CDR2 FQNEAQ (reference sequence). V lost 6 bases and J lost 0, with 12 bases in between. As DNA, the CDR3 is TGTGCCAGCAGTAAAGCCTTGAGCTCCTACAATGAGCAGTTCTTC. Its protein is CASSKALSSYNEQFF.

The V gene is TRBV6-1, the J gene TRBJ2-5; the match to TRBD1 covers 7 bases. Germline lookup yields CDR1 MNHNS and CDR2 SASEGT. Trimming removed 7 bases from V and 12 bases from J; junction bases left unmatched: 11. The length of the CDR3 is 12 residues. This CDR3 is CASNHRGVGEYF. The CDR3 DNA sequence: TGTGCCAGCAACCACAGGGGAGTAGGGGAGTACTTC.

The chain combines TRBV5-1 with TRBJ2-3, with D possibly being TRBD2 (6 bases). There are 18 residues in the CDR3. Germline lookup yields CDR1 SGHRS and CDR2 YFSETQ. V was shortened by 4 bases and J by 2 bases, with 23 bases between the two germline ends. CDR3 region: CASSGSRGEAENTDTQYF. The CDR3 nucleotides read TGCGCCAGCAGCGGGTCAAGAGGGGAGGCAGAAAACACAGATACGCAGTATTTT. Variable domain in full (rest from reference TRBV5-1 and TRBJ2-3): KAGVTQTPRYLIKTRGQQVTLSCSPISGHRSVSWYQQTPGQGLQFLFEYFSETQRNKGNFPGRFSGRQFSNSRSEMNVSTLELGDSALYLCASSGSRGEAENTDTQYFGPGTRLTVL.

The chain recombines TRBV13 with TRBJ2-3; TRBD2 might be the D (5 bases). Germline values: CDR1 PRHDT, CDR2 FYEKMQ (reference sequence). V shed 1 base and J shed 1 base, with 9 bases lying between them. The CDR3 spans 15 residues. In DNA form, the CDR3 reads TGTGCCAGCAGCTTAGCGGGGTTTGGCACAGATACGCAGTATTTT. Its protein is CASSLAGFGTDTQYF.

This chain connects TRBV20-1 to TRBJ2-3; perhaps D is TRBD1 or TRBD2 (5 bases each). The germline CDR1 and CDR2 sequences are DFQATT and SNEGSKA (reference sequence). Trimming removed 4 bases from V and 6 bases from J, with 8 bases in between. The length of the CDR3 is 11 residues. As DNA, the CDR3 is TGCAGTGCTAAAGAGGGGGATACGCAGTATTTT. Protein: CSAKEGDTQYF.

To note about this clonotype: It is unclear where the CDR3 begins or ends on the DNA, so no DNA is shown, and the CDR3 is as TCRdb lists it. The chain couples TRBV29-1 to TRBJ1-4; TRBD1, the table's D call, lacks a check against the DNA. CDR1 is SQVTM, CDR2 ANQGSEA, per germline. The CDR3 totals 14 residues, both ends included. The CDR3 spells CSVECREGVKNCFF.

The chain employs TRBV7-4 and TRBJ1-4; a possible D gene is TRBD1 (6 bases). V lost 9 bases to trimming and J lost 5 bases, with 25 bases between them. CDR3 length: 17 amino acids. Germline V gene sequence: CDR1 SGHVT, CDR2 SQSDAQ. CDR3 in DNA: TGTGCCAGAAGTGGCCCCCTTAAGGACAGCCTAAATGAAAAACTGTTTTTT. Its translation is CARSGPLKDSLNEKLFF.

The sample holds a few counts of this clonotype. The V call is TRBV30, the J call TRBJ2-7, with D possibly matching TRBD2 (5 bases). Germline V gene lookup returns CDR1 GTSNPN and CDR2 SVGIG (reference sequence). Trimming cost V 0 bases and J 5 bases, with 8 bases left between them. This CDR3 comprises 12 residues. CDR3 in DNA: TGTGCCTGGAGTGTACTAGGCCACGAGCAGTACTTC. It is translated as CAWSVLGHEQYF.

This clonotype was recorded a few times. The J gene is TRBJ2-7, the V gene TRBV5-6, with D unclear. Germline V gene data show CDR1 as SGHDT and CDR2 as YYEEEE. This CDR3 is 17 amino acids long. V lost 1 base and J lost 2, with 19 bases in between. As DNA, the CDR3 is TGTGCCAGCAGCTTGCGGCGAATGGGCCTAAGCCCCTACGAGCAGTACTTC. Its translation is CASSLRRMGLSPYEQYF.

This clonotype was detected only a few times. The chain employs TRBV7-6 and TRBJ2-2; 7 positions match TRBD1. This CDR3 contains 19 residues. From germline, CDR1 is SGHVS and CDR2 FNYEAQ. The junction had 12 bases not matched to a gene; V was cut back by 0 bases and J by 2 bases. The CDR3 coding sequence is TGTGCCAGCAGCTTAGCGCAGGGGGAACTCCTAACCAACACCGGGGAGCTGTTTTTT. Translating it yields CASSLAQGELLTNTGELFF.

This clonotype was seen a few times. The chain has TRBV21-1 and TRBJ2-1; the listed D gene, TRBD1, was not tested against the DNA. TRBV21-1 is labeled a pseudogene. The CDR3 is 14 amino acids. The CDR3 spells CASSMTGQEDEQFF. CDR3 nucleotide sequence: TGTGCCAGCAGCATGACGGGCCAGGAGGATGAGCAGTTCTTC.

The chain has TRBV11-2 and TRBJ2-3; 8 bases agree with TRBD2. Per germline, CDR1 SGHAT and CDR2 FQNNGV. V shed 0 bases and J 2 bases; nucleotides not matched to a gene: 4. CDR3 size: 16 residues. The CDR3, as DNA: TGTGCCAGCAGCTTAGATCGGGGGGGGCCCACAGATACGCAGTATTTT. Protein: CASSLDRGGPTDTQYF.

This clonotype was counted between two and nine times. The CDR3 protein is CASSTAGESSYEQYF. The CDR3 DNA is TGTGCCAGCAGCACTGCGGGGGAGAGCTCCTACGAGCAGTACTTC. The gene calls are TRBV12-3 or TRBV12-4 and TRBJ2-7, with 7 nucleotides matching TRBD2. V lost 6 bases and J lost 0; bases outside the gene matches: 8. The CDR3 consists of 15 residues.

V gene TRBV12-3 or TRBV12-4 combines with J gene TRBJ2-1, with 8 bases fitting TRBD1. CDR3 length: 14 residues. V lost 6 bases, J lost 9 bases, and 10 bases stayed unmatched. The CDR3 bases are TGTGCCAGCAGGCGGACAGGGTTCCTCGCTGAGCAGTTCTTC. It translates to CASRRTGFLAEQFF.

The rearrangement uses TRBV7-3 and TRBJ2-1; 10 bases line up with TRBD1. Germline CDR1 SGHTA, CDR2 FQGTGA. The CDR3 sequence is 16 residues long. The ends lost 5 bases at V and 8 bases at J; junction bases unmatched: 12. CDR3 loop: CASSAGVTGGVYEQFF. The CDR3 bases are TGTGCCAGCAGCGCAGGGGTGACAGGGGGCGTCTATGAGCAGTTCTTC.

The V and J genes are TRBV28 and TRBJ2-7; no definite D call. Trimming took off 10 bases at V and 7 bases at J, with 11 bases between the two ends. From germline, CDR1 is MDHEN and CDR2 SYDVKM. The CDR3 runs to 10 residues. CDR3 in amino acids: CAMSPGEQYF. In nucleotides, the CDR3 is TGTGCCATGAGTCCCGGGGAGCAGTACTTC.

V and J are TRBV4-1 and TRBJ2-5; D gene ambiguous. CDR3 length: 14 residues. Deletions cut 0 bases from V and 2 bases from J, with 7 bases between. Germline V gene data show CDR1 as MGHRA and CDR2 as YSYEKL. The CDR3 bases are TGCGCCAGCAGCCAAGACGCCAGTCAAGAGACCCAGTACTTC. It codes for CASSQDASQETQYF.

The genes are TRBV19 and TRBJ2-1; no clear D gene. V was trimmed by 5 bases and J by 5 bases, leaving 16 bases between them. Germline CDR1 reads LNHDA; CDR2 reads SQIVND (reference sequence). The CDR3 runs 15 residues. CDR3 in DNA: TGTGCCAGTAGTCTGTACCCCCGTGCGAACAATGAGCAGTTCTTC. It encodes CASSLYPRANNEQFF. Using reference TRBV19 and TRBJ2-1 for the parts outside the CDR3, the full variable domain is DGGITQSPKYLFRKEGQNVTLSCEQNLNHDAMYWYRQDPGQGLRLIYYSQIVNDFQKGDIAEGYSVSREKKESFPLTVTSAQKNPTAFYLCASSLYPRANNEQFFGPGTRLTVL.

This clonotype has at least ten counts. The J gene is TRBJ2-5, the V gene TRBV12-3 or TRBV12-4; 9 nucleotides agree with TRBD1. V was clipped by 3 bases and J by 3 bases; unmatched bases: 2. The CDR3 is 14 amino acids. This chain's CDR3 is CASSLRTGEETQYF. Written as DNA, the CDR3 is TGTGCCAGCAGTTTGAGGACAGGGGAAGAGACCCAGTACTTC.

The chain has TRBV28 and TRBJ2-2; weak D call: TRBD1 (6 bases). Between the trimmed V and J ends, which lost 4 bases and 6 bases, there was a span of 6 bases. This CDR3 has 12 residues. Germline V gene lookup returns CDR1 MDHEN and CDR2 SYDVKM. CDR3 in DNA: TGTGCCAGCAGTTGGACAGCCGGGGAGCTGTTTTTT. This sequence encodes CASSWTAGELFF.

This clonotype turned up a few times. This sequence joins TRBV12-3 or TRBV12-4 and TRBJ2-5, with D hard to call. Trimming took off 0 bases at V and 4 bases at J, with 9 bases between the two ends. CDR3 length equals 14 residues. As DNA, the CDR3 is TGTGCCAGCAGTTTAGCGCTGTATGGAGAGACCCAGTACTTC. It translates to CASSLALYGETQYF.